This T cell receptor beta chain was recorded in a study of early T cells in non-severe SARS-CoV-2 infection. Study overall: Chains were unpaired, as sequencing was done on bulk RNA from unsorted whole blood.

Researchers attached unique molecular identifiers to individual cDNA molecules. TCRdb re-derived calls from the 5' RACE reads in MiXCR, one entry per CDR3 protein. The sample lists 55,000 to 80,000 distinct CDR3 sequences; roughly 10% were seen once. There are many counts of this clonotype. Its specificity is unknown. Study observations and caveats: Reliance on VDJdb matching favored anti-spike CD8 responses; private and CD4 specificities were missed.

Trimming shortened V by 4 bases and J by 1 base, and 15 bases separated the two germline ends. Germline CDR1 is SGHRS and CDR2 is YFSETQ. The CDR3 runs 15 residues. This clonotype was sampled from an adult who was a healthcare worker with PCR-confirmed SARS-CoV-2 infection or an uninfected control (not recorded which). The sequenced sample was whole blood. The chain employs TRBV5-1 and TRBJ2-7; D gene ambiguous. The CDR3 DNA reads as TGCGCCAGCAGCCCCTGGCAGAATGGTTCCTACGAGCAGTACTTC. It translates to CASSPWQNGSYEQYF.